Each of the 12 T cell receptor beta chains below was sequenced from the same sample in a study of T cell responses to AZD1222 COVID-19 vaccine. Only in-frame clones appear in the TCRdb table, and some are missing; sequencing was by immunoSEQ multiplex PCR. This table has some 150,000 clones, around 85% appearing once. Here the sequenced sample was peripheral blood, taken 28 days after the second dose of the MenACWY control vaccine. These TCRs come from an adult who received the MenACWY meningococcal vaccine as a control.

V usage is TRBV19 and J usage is TRBJ2-2; 8 bases are a match to TRBD1. The CDR3 sequence is 15 residues long. Trimming took 3 bases from V and 4 from J; bases not matched to a gene: 4. Per germline, CDR1 LNHDA and CDR2 SQIVND (reference sequence). CDR3 in amino acids: CASSMGRGRTGELFF. In DNA form, the CDR3 reads TGTGCCAGTAGTATGGGCAGGGGGCGCACCGGGGAGCTGTTTTTT.

The count of this clone is one. The chain carries TRBV27 and TRBJ1-1; tentatively, D is TRBD1 (5 bases). Per germline, CDR1 MNHEY and CDR2 SMNVEV (reference sequence). The germline V and J ends were trimmed by 6 bases and 6 bases, with 14 bases remaining between them. The CDR3 spans 13 residues. For the CDR3, the DNA is TGTGCCAGCAGGACCTCCCGGGGCGCTGAAGCTTTCTTT. Its translation: CASRTSRGAEAFF.

The rearrangement uses TRBV21-1 and TRBJ2-7; the table's D call, TRBD2, was not checked against the DNA. TRBV21-1 is noted as a pseudogene. The CDR3 is made up of 18 amino acids. The CDR3 here is CASSKFGTSGRSSYEQYF. CDR3 bases: TGTGCCAGCAGCAAATTCGGGACTAGCGGGAGGAGCTCCTACGAGCAGTACTTC.

This chain joins TRBV9 and TRBJ1-1; D call uncertain. V lost 5 bases to trimming and J lost 1 base, with 12 bases between them. CDR1 and CDR2 (germline): SGDLS, YYNGEE. CDR3 length: 14 amino acids. CDR3 coding DNA: TGTGCCAGCAGTCTTAGACCGGCGAACACTGAAGCTTTCTTT. It yields the protein CASSLRPANTEAFF.

This clone has a single count. The rearrangement links TRBV6-4 to TRBJ2-2; 8 bases match TRBD1. Germline-derived CDR1 and CDR2 are MRHNA and SNTAGT. This CDR3 is built from 17 residues. Germline trimming cut 3 bases from V and 6 bases from J; bases unmatched to any gene: 12. The CDR3 is CASSEQPGGAVPGELFF. The CDR3 DNA reads as TGTGCCAGCAGTGAACAACCAGGGGGCGCGGTGCCCGGGGAGCTGTTTTTT.

J is TRBJ1-5 and V is TRBV18; 7 nucleotides match TRBD1. CDR3 length: 16 residues. Germline V gives CDR1 KGHSH, CDR2 LQKENI. The ends lost 0 bases at V and 5 bases at J; junction bases unmatched: 7. CDR3 DNA sequence: TGTGCCAGCTCACCACCGGGCAGGGGGTACGATCAGCCCCAGCATTTT. Translating it yields CASSPPGRGYDQPQHF.

The V and J genes are TRBV6-4 and TRBJ1-1, with TRBD1 matching over 7 bases. V lost 8 bases and J lost 0; bases outside the gene matches: 9. Germline CDR1 MRHNA, CDR2 SNTAGT. The CDR3 has 15 residues. CDR3 coding DNA: TGTGCCAGCCGAAGGGAGGGGGCGATGAACACTGAAGCTTTCTTT. It specifies CASRREGAMNTEAFF.

J is TRBJ1-5 and V is TRBV6-1; D gene unclear. The CDR3 covers 12 residues. Germline V gene lookup returns CDR1 MNHNS and CDR2 SASEGT. Trimming removed 2 bases at V and 13 bases at J, with 12 bases between. The CDR3 DNA sequence: TGTGCCAGCAGTGAAAGAAACGCCCCACAGCATTTT. This sequence encodes CASSERNAPQHF.

The chain has TRBV11-2 and TRBJ1-3; possibly TRBD1 for D (5 bases). Trimming took 3 bases from V and 4 from J, leaving 19 bases between them. Germline CDR1 SGHAT, CDR2 FQNNGV. The CDR3 loop spans 17 amino acids. The DNA of the CDR3 is TGTGCCAGCAGCTTTGGCGGGTCAGGGAGGACGGGAAACACCATATATTTT. Translating it yields CASSFGGSGRTGNTIYF.

The gene calls are TRBV27 and TRBJ1-5; D ambiguous. The CDR3 extends over 13 amino acids. V was cut by 8 bases and J by 0 bases, with 8 bases left in between. Germline assignment: CDR1 MNHEY and CDR2 SMNVEV (reference sequence). The CDR3 is CASGRRSNQPQHF. The CDR3, as DNA: TGTGCCAGCGGACGGCGTAGCAATCAGCCCCAGCATTTT.

This clone was observed a handful of times. This chain joins TRBV30 and TRBJ2-7, with 9 bases lining up with TRBD2. CDR1 and CDR2 from the germline V gene are GTSNPN and SVGIG (reference sequence). J was trimmed by 6 bases and V by 4 bases; bases with no gene match: 13. This CDR3 has 15 amino acids. The CDR3: CAWTPMGREGFEQYF. For the CDR3, the DNA is TGTGCCTGGACTCCGATGGGGCGGGAGGGCTTCGAGCAGTACTTC.

This chain joins TRBV6-1 and TRBJ2-7; 12 bases map to TRBD2. The CDR3 spans 16 residues. Germline-derived CDR1 and CDR2 are MNHNS and SASEGT. J was trimmed by 4 bases and V by 2 bases; bases with no gene match: 6. CDR3 DNA: TGTGCCAGCAGTGAAATGTCTAGCGGGGGGGGTTACGAGCAGTACGTC. Its translation is CASSEMSSGGGYEQYV.